This TCR beta chain was captured by sequencing in a study of T-cell memory formation after mild COVID-19. Using its own MiXCR run on the 5' RACE reads, TCRdb lists one record per CDR3 protein. The data hold a few hundred thousand distinct CDR3 sequences, with approximately 15% observed a single time. The CDR3 length is 12 residues. The V end was cut by 8 bases, the J end by 6 bases, with 14 bases between. In germline, CDR1 is LNHDA, CDR2 SQIVND (reference sequence). This sequence originates from a man younger than 35 who had mild COVID-19 (a few samples of this study predate the infection). Cell type and time point are not known. Sequencing was carried out using PBMCs or a T cell subset sorted from them (not recorded which). The chain joins TRBV19 to TRBJ2-7, with D perhaps matching TRBD2 (6 bases). The CDR3 here is CASVNRAGEQYF. The CDR3 DNA reads TGTGCCAGTGTCAACAGAGCGGGCGAGCAGTACTTC.